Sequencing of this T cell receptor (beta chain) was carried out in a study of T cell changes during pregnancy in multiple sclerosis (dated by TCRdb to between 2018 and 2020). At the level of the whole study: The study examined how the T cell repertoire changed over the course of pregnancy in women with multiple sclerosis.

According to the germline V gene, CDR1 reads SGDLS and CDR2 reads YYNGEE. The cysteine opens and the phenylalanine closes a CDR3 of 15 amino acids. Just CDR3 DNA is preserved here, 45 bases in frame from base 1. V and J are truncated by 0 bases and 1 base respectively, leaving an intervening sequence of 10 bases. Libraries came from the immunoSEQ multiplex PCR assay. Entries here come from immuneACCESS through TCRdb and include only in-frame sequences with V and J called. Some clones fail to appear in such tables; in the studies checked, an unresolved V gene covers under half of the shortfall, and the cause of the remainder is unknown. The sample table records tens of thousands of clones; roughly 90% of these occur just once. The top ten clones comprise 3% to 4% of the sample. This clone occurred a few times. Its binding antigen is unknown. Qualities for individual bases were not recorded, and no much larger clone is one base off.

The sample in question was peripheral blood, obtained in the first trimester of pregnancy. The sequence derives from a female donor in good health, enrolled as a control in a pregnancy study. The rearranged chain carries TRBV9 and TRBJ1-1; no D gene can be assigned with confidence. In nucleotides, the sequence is TGTGCCAGCAGCGTAGTTCCGGGGTGGAACACTGAAGCTTTCTTT. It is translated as CASSVVPGWNTEAFF.